What follows is one TCR beta chain and its context. Recruits, aged about 18 to 100 years, lived in 20 to 30 US areas. Produced via immunoSEQ multiplex PCR; TCRdb's table is partial and in-frame only. There are a few hundred thousand clones in the sample; 90% occur only once, and 0.6% lies in the top ten. The entry originates in a study of blood T cell repertoires in COVID-19. At the level of the study: PBMCs, B-cell-depleted T cells, or T cells provided the cDNA or gDNA that made up the material.

This CDR3 is 14 amino acids long. Per germline, CDR1 SGHTS and CDR2 YDEGEE. The ends lost 3 bases at V and 3 bases at J; junction bases unmatched: 3. What was sequenced was PBMCs or T cells enriched from blood (not recorded which). The rearrangement links TRBV5-8 to TRBJ2-1; 7 bases map to TRBD1. The TCR sequence derives from a man aged 18 to 29 who had recovered from COVID-19. CDR3 coding DNA: TGTGCCAGCAGCTGGACAGGCGGCTACAATGAGCAGTTCTTC. This translates into CASSWTGGYNEQFF. Combining the CDR3 with reference TRBV5-8 and TRBJ2-1 gives the whole variable domain EAGVTQSPTHLIKTRGQQATLRCSPISGHTSVYWYQQALGLGLQFLLWYDEGEERNRGNFPPRFSGRQFPNYSSELNVNALELEDSALYLCASSWTGGYNEQFFGPGTRLTVL.